Listed below are T cell receptor beta chains from one sample, sequenced in a study of cytomegalovirus exposure and HLA in healthy donors. TCRdb keeps only in-frame clones here, not all; method: immunoSEQ multiplex PCR. The profile shows more than 90,000 clones, 70% to 80% of them singletons. Sequenced sample: PBMCs. These TCRs come from a young woman in good health and CMV-seropositive. The CDR3 runs from the conserved cysteine through the conserved F or W. The D gene is left open where the match is weak. For some rows the clone size is stated as once, few or many, or as a class when expanded; others skip it.

v_gene,abundance,j_gene,d_gene,CDR3nt,CDR3aa
TRBV19,NA,TRBJ1-2,NA,TGTGCCAGTAGTATACGAGGGGGAGATGATGGCTACACCTTC,CASSIRGGDDGYTF
TRBV28,NA,TRBJ2-2,NA,TGTGCCAGCAGCCCGGGGGACCGTATCACCGGGGAGCTGTTTTTT,CASSPGDRITGELFF
TRBV30,NA,TRBJ1-2,NA,TGTGCCTGGAGTGTTTCCGGGGGATTTGGCTACACCTTC,CAWSVSGGFGYTF
TRBV27,NA,TRBJ2-1,TRBD2,TGTGCCAGCAGTTTACGGACTAGCGGGAGCTCCTACAATGAGCAGTTCTTC,CASSLRTSGSSYNEQFF
TRBV19,few,TRBJ2-6,NA,TGTGCCAGTAGTCGGCGGGCTCCTGGGGCCAACGTCCTGACTTTC,CASSRRAPGANVLTF
TRBV10-3,NA,TRBJ2-7,TRBD2,TGTGCCATCAGAACTAGCGGGAGAACGCGCGAGCAGTACTTC,CAIRTSGRTREQYF
TRBV28,once,TRBJ1-2,NA,TGTGCCAGTTCTGCCTACAGCTATGGCTACACCTTC,CASSAYSYGYTF
TRBV2,NA,TRBJ1-2,TRBD1,TGTGCCAGCAGTTTCTCCCCTCCGGGACAGGGTGTCTATGGCTACACCTTC,CASSFSPPGQGVYGYTF
TRBV6-1,NA,TRBJ1-1,TRBD1,TGTGCCAGCAGTGACAGCAGGGGGATCACTGAAGCTTTCTTT,CASSDSRGITEAFF
TRBV10-3,NA,TRBJ1-4,NA,TGTGCCATCAGTGAGCCCCGTAATGAAAAACTGTTTTTT,CAISEPRNEKLFF
TRBV4-2,NA,TRBJ2-7,NA,TGTGCCAGCAGCCTAGATACTTCCGAGCAGTACTTC,CASSLDTSEQYF
TRBV2,NA,TRBJ2-1,NA,TGTGCCAGCTTTATCTACAATGAGCAGTTCTTC,CASFIYNEQFF
TRBV30,NA,TRBJ1-4,NA,TGTGCCTGGCTCCGGTCGTACAATGAAAAACTGTTTTTT,CAWLRSYNEKLFF
TRBV28,NA,TRBJ2-3,NA,TGTGCCAGCACTGTGGCCCGCCAGGTCACAGATACGCAGTATTTT,CASTVARQVTDTQYF